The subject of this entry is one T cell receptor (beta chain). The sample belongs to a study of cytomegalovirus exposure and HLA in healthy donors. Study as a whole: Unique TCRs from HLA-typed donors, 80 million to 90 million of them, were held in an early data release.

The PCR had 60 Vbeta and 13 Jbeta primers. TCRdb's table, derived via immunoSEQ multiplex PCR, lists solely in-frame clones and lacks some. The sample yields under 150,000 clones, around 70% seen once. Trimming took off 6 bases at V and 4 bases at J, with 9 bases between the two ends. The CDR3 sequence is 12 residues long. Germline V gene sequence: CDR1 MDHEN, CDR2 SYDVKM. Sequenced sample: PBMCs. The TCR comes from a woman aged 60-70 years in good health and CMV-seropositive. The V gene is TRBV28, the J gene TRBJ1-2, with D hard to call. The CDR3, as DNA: TGTGCCAGCAGCCGGAGTTCCTATGGCTACACCTTC. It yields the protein CASSRSSYGYTF.